The clone carrying this TCR beta chain was seen a few times. Its target is unknown. The sample originates from a study of cytomegalovirus exposure and HLA in healthy donors. Study as a whole: Earlier results showed approximately 110 million unique TCR beta sequences derived from approximately 170 million T cells.

The length of the CDR3 is 17 residues. Germline assignment: CDR1 LGHNT and CDR2 FRNRAP. V gave up 0 bases and J gave up 2 bases, with 17 bases separating them. With 60 Vbeta and 13 Jbeta primers, the PCR was carried out. Method: immunoSEQ multiplex PCR; TCRdb's copy keeps in-frame clones and lacks some. The sample has more than 150,000 clones, 79% seen once. Points from the study as a whole: As was reported, the HLA-A and HLA-B alleles of most subjects were accurately predicted from TCR beta sequences. Specificity of a few CMV-associated chains for CMV antigens was verified in vitro.

The sample consisted of PBMCs. J is TRBJ2-7 and V is TRBV12-5; D perhaps matches TRBD1 (5 bases). The TCR sequence derives from a girl aged 5-17 years in good health and CMV-seropositive. The CDR3 nucleotides are TGTGCTAGTGGTTTGGTACCGAAGGGGATGCGTCCCTACGAGCAGTACTTC. This encodes CASGLVPKGMRPYEQYF.